These T cell receptor beta chains were read from a single sample in a study of T cell changes during pregnancy in multiple sclerosis. Profiling relied on immunoSEQ multiplex PCR, and the TCRdb table lists in-frame clones only, not all of them. The sample consists of about 72,000 clones, 90% to 95% of them appearing once. Sample: peripheral blood, taken in the third trimester of pregnancy. The receptors originated from a female donor in good health, enrolled as a control in a pregnancy study. CDR3s include the opening cysteine and the closing phenylalanine or tryptophan. D genes are given only for firm matches. A clone size is listed for some rows: how often the clone was seen (once, few, many), or a class if it is expanded.

j_gene: TRBJ1-2; v_gene: TRBV30; abundance: NA; d_gene: TRBD1; CDR3nt: TGTGCCTGGAGTGATGGGAGGGACAGGGCACTCCGGGCCTTC; CDR3aa: CAWSDGRDRALRAF
j_gene: TRBJ1-2; v_gene: TRBV19; abundance: NA; d_gene: NA; CDR3nt: TGTGCCAGTAGTATAGTTGGGACAAGCAATTATGGCTACACCTTC; CDR3aa: CASSIVGTSNYGYTF
j_gene: TRBJ1-2; v_gene: TRBV7-9; abundance: NA; d_gene: NA; CDR3nt: TGTGCCAGCAGCGAGTATGGCTACACCTTC; CDR3aa: CASSEYGYTF
j_gene: TRBJ2-5; v_gene: TRBV5-1; abundance: NA; d_gene: NA; CDR3nt: TGCGCCAGCAGCTTGGGGGACAATCAAGAGACCCAGTACTTC; CDR3aa: CASSLGDNQETQYF
j_gene: TRBJ1-2; v_gene: TRBV5-1; abundance: NA; d_gene: NA; CDR3nt: TGCGCCAGCAGCGGAGACGGAAACTATGGCTACACCTTC; CDR3aa: CASSGDGNYGYTF
j_gene: TRBJ2-1; v_gene: TRBV18; abundance: once; d_gene: NA; CDR3nt: TGTGCCAGCTCACCTTCTAGAGGGAATGAGCAGTTCTTC; CDR3aa: CASSPSRGNEQFF
j_gene: TRBJ2-3; v_gene: TRBV6-1; abundance: NA; d_gene: NA; CDR3nt: TGTGCCAGCAGTGAATCGGGTACTAGCACAGATACGCAGTATTTT; CDR3aa: CASSESGTSTDTQYF
j_gene: TRBJ2-6; v_gene: TRBV2; abundance: NA; d_gene: TRBD1; CDR3nt: TGTGCCAGCGACTGGGACAGGGGTATTGCTGGGGCCAACGTCCTGACTTTC; CDR3aa: CASDWDRGIAGANVLTF
j_gene: TRBJ1-2; v_gene: TRBV7-9; abundance: NA; d_gene: NA; CDR3nt: TGTGCCAGCACCCCGGCGGGGAGCTATGGCTACACCTTC; CDR3aa: CASTPAGSYGYTF
j_gene: TRBJ1-2; v_gene: TRBV5-1; abundance: NA; d_gene: NA; CDR3nt: TGCGCCAGCAGCTTGAACACCTATGGCTACACCTTC; CDR3aa: CASSLNTYGYTF
j_gene: TRBJ2-1; v_gene: TRBV18; abundance: NA; d_gene: TRBD2; CDR3nt: TGTGCCAGCTCAGGCGATCGACTAGCGGGAGGGAATGAGCAGTTCTTC; CDR3aa: CASSGDRLAGGNEQFF
j_gene: TRBJ1-1; v_gene: TRBV6-4; abundance: NA; d_gene: NA; CDR3nt: TGTGCCAGCAGTGACTCCTCAGGGACACGGGACACTGAAGCTTTCTTT; CDR3aa: CASSDSSGTRDTEAFF
j_gene: TRBJ1-1; v_gene: TRBV6-6; abundance: NA; d_gene: NA; CDR3nt: TGTGCCAGCAGTCCCCGGAGCGATGAAGCTTTCTTT; CDR3aa: CASSPRSDEAFF
j_gene: TRBJ1-2; v_gene: TRBV15; abundance: NA; d_gene: TRBD1; CDR3nt: TGTGCCACCAGCAGGGGACAGGGTGATTATGGCTACACCTTC; CDR3aa: CATSRGQGDYGYTF
j_gene: TRBJ2-7; v_gene: TRBV19; abundance: NA; d_gene: TRBD2; CDR3nt: TGTGCCAGTAGTATAGATCACTTCGGCAGCGGGATACGGGCGCAGTACTTC; CDR3aa: CASSIDHFGSGIRAQYF
j_gene: TRBJ1-2; v_gene: TRBV18; abundance: NA; d_gene: TRBD1; CDR3nt: TGTGCCAGCTCACCCCAGGGACAGGGGAGCTATGGCTACACCTTC; CDR3aa: CASSPQGQGSYGYTF
j_gene: TRBJ1-4; v_gene: TRBV5-1; abundance: NA; d_gene: TRBD1; CDR3nt: TGCGCCAGCAGCTTTGGGACAGGGCCCGAAAAACTGTTTTTT; CDR3aa: CASSFGTGPEKLFF
j_gene: TRBJ1-1; v_gene: TRBV18; abundance: NA; d_gene: TRBD1; CDR3nt: TGTGCCAGCTCACCGTTGGGACAGGGGTCCACTGAAGCTTTCTTT; CDR3aa: CASSPLGQGSTEAFF
j_gene: TRBJ2-1; v_gene: TRBV29-1; abundance: once; d_gene: NA; CDR3nt: TGCAGCGTTGAATTCAGTTACAATGAGCAGTTCTTC; CDR3aa: CSVEFSYNEQFF
j_gene: TRBJ1-5; v_gene: TRBV2; abundance: NA; d_gene: NA; CDR3nt: TGTGCCAGCAGTGACGGGGGTGGCAATCAGCCCCAGCATTTT; CDR3aa: CASSDGGGNQPQHF
j_gene: TRBJ1-4; v_gene: TRBV28; abundance: NA; d_gene: NA; CDR3nt: TGTGCCAGCAGTTTCGAGATAGAAGAAAAACTGTTTTTT; CDR3aa: CASSFEIEEKLFF
j_gene: TRBJ1-1; v_gene: TRBV2; abundance: NA; d_gene: NA; CDR3nt: TGTGCCAGCAGCGCTGACAGAAACACTGAAGCTTTCTTT; CDR3aa: CASSADRNTEAFF
j_gene: TRBJ1-4; v_gene: TRBV10-3; abundance: NA; d_gene: TRBD1; CDR3nt: TGTGCCATCAGACAGGGGGCAGGTAATGAAAAACTGTTTTTT; CDR3aa: CAIRQGAGNEKLFF
j_gene: TRBJ1-1; v_gene: TRBV27; abundance: NA; d_gene: NA; CDR3nt: TGTGCCAGCAGACCCCAGGGCCGCACTGAAGCTTTCTTT; CDR3aa: CASRPQGRTEAFF
j_gene: TRBJ2-5; v_gene: TRBV18; abundance: NA; d_gene: NA; CDR3nt: TGTGCCAGCTCACCCCCGCAAGAGACCCAGTACTTC; CDR3aa: CASSPPQETQYF
j_gene: TRBJ2-3; v_gene: TRBV14; abundance: NA; d_gene: NA; CDR3nt: TGTGCCAGCAGCCAACGGGGCACAGATACGCAGTATTTT; CDR3aa: CASSQRGTDTQYF
j_gene: TRBJ1-1; v_gene: TRBV27; abundance: NA; d_gene: NA; CDR3nt: TGTGCCAGCAGTTTGGGTGCCGGGGGAGACACTGAAGCTTTCTTT; CDR3aa: CASSLGAGGDTEAFF
j_gene: TRBJ2-7; v_gene: TRBV5-1; abundance: NA; d_gene: NA; CDR3nt: TGCGCCAGCAGTCAGAGCTTTGGACAGACCGAGCAGTACTTC; CDR3aa: CASSQSFGQTEQYF
j_gene: TRBJ2-6; v_gene: TRBV27; abundance: NA; d_gene: TRBD2; CDR3nt: TGTGCCAGCAGTCCACTGGGACTAGCGGGGGTCTCTGGGGCCAACGTCCTGACTTTC; CDR3aa: CASSPLGLAGVSGANVLTF
j_gene: TRBJ2-1; v_gene: TRBV11-3; abundance: NA; d_gene: TRBD2; CDR3nt: TGTGCCAGCAGCTTAGAGGGACTACCCAACAATGAGCAGTTCTTC; CDR3aa: CASSLEGLPNNEQFF
j_gene: TRBJ1-5; v_gene: TRBV5-6; abundance: once; d_gene: TRBD1; CDR3nt: TGTGCCAGCAGCCACTACTCGACAGGGTTGAATCAGCCCCAGCATTTT; CDR3aa: CASSHYSTGLNQPQHF
j_gene: TRBJ1-5; v_gene: TRBV4-3; abundance: NA; d_gene: NA; CDR3nt: TGCGCCAGCAGCCAAGAGCTAGCGATCAATCAGCCCCAGCATTTT; CDR3aa: CASSQELAINQPQHF
j_gene: TRBJ2-3; v_gene: TRBV11-1; abundance: NA; d_gene: NA; CDR3nt: TGTGCCAGCAGCTTAGATCACAGCCAAATCACAGATACGCAGTATTTT; CDR3aa: CASSLDHSQITDTQYF
j_gene: TRBJ1-2; v_gene: TRBV19; abundance: NA; d_gene: NA; CDR3nt: TGTGCCAGTAGTATAGGGGGGCGCGGTGGCTACACCTTC; CDR3aa: CASSIGGRGGYTF
j_gene: TRBJ1-5; v_gene: TRBV15; abundance: NA; d_gene: NA; CDR3nt: TGTGCCACCAGCGCCGACATGGGAGGCCAGCCCCAGCATTTT; CDR3aa: CATSADMGGQPQHF
j_gene: TRBJ2-2; v_gene: TRBV9; abundance: NA; d_gene: TRBD1; CDR3nt: TGTGCCAGCGGCGCAGGGGGCCCGAGCACCGGGGAGCTGTTTTTT; CDR3aa: CASGAGGPSTGELFF
j_gene: TRBJ2-1; v_gene: TRBV27; abundance: NA; d_gene: NA; CDR3nt: TGTGCCACCGCCAGAGGGCAAAACTCCTACAATGAGCAGTTCTTC; CDR3aa: CATARGQNSYNEQFF
j_gene: TRBJ2-5; v_gene: TRBV5-6; abundance: NA; d_gene: NA; CDR3nt: TGTGCCAGCAGCTTGGCCGGAGGGGTTTCTGCTCAAGAGACCCAGTACTTC; CDR3aa: CASSLAGGVSAQETQYF
j_gene: TRBJ1-1; v_gene: TRBV5-1; abundance: NA; d_gene: NA; CDR3nt: TGCGCCAGCAGCCAGTTCCCCGACCTGACAGTCAAATTGGGCACTGAAGCTTTCTTT; CDR3aa: CASSQFPDLTVKLGTEAFF
j_gene: TRBJ2-5; v_gene: TRBV5-1; abundance: NA; d_gene: TRBD2; CDR3nt: TGCGCCAGCAGCCCGCGGGCGGCTAGCGGGGGGGCCCTGGAGACCCAGTACTTC; CDR3aa: CASSPRAASGGALETQYF
j_gene: TRBJ1-4; v_gene: TRBV5-1; abundance: NA; d_gene: TRBD1; CDR3nt: TGCGCCAGCAGCTTGGAGGGGGCCTTTGAAAAACTGTTTTTT; CDR3aa: CASSLEGAFEKLFF
j_gene: TRBJ2-7; v_gene: TRBV5-1; abundance: few; d_gene: TRBD2; CDR3nt: TGCGCCAGCAGCTCTCTGAGGGACCAGCGGGGGGAGCAGTACTTC; CDR3aa: CASSSLRDQRGEQYF
j_gene: TRBJ2-7; v_gene: TRBV19; abundance: NA; d_gene: NA; CDR3nt: TGTGCCAGTAGTTGGCAGGTTGCGTCTCACGAGCAGTACTTC; CDR3aa: CASSWQVASHEQYF
j_gene: TRBJ2-1; v_gene: TRBV12-5; abundance: once; d_gene: TRBD2; CDR3nt: TGTGCTAGTGGCCCCATAGCGGGGGGGTACAATGAGCAGTTCTTC; CDR3aa: CASGPIAGGYNEQFF
j_gene: TRBJ2-1; v_gene: TRBV5-1; abundance: NA; d_gene: NA; CDR3nt: TGCGCCAGCAGCTTGATACAGGGCTATGAGCAGTTCTTC; CDR3aa: CASSLIQGYEQFF
j_gene: TRBJ2-3; v_gene: TRBV18; abundance: NA; d_gene: NA; CDR3nt: TGTGCCAGCTCACCACCCCAGTCAGATACGCAGTATTTT; CDR3aa: CASSPPQSDTQYF
j_gene: TRBJ1-1; v_gene: TRBV5-1; abundance: few; d_gene: NA; CDR3nt: TGCGCCAGCAGATATGACACGCTGAACACTGAAGCTTTCTTT; CDR3aa: CASRYDTLNTEAFF
j_gene: TRBJ2-1; v_gene: TRBV6-5; abundance: NA; d_gene: TRBD2; CDR3nt: TGTGCCAGCGGTAGGGTAGCGGGACTGTTCTTC; CDR3aa: CASGRVAGLFF
j_gene: TRBJ1-1; v_gene: TRBV7-8; abundance: NA; d_gene: TRBD1; CDR3nt: TGTGCCAGCAGCCCACCGACAGGGTTGAACACTGAAGCTTTCTTT; CDR3aa: CASSPPTGLNTEAFF
j_gene: TRBJ2-5; v_gene: TRBV29-1; abundance: once; d_gene: NA; CDR3nt: TGCAGCGTTCGTCTCAGGCTGGGAGAGACCCAGTACTTC; CDR3aa: CSVRLRLGETQYF
j_gene: TRBJ1-5; v_gene: TRBV2; abundance: NA; d_gene: NA; CDR3nt: TGTGCCAGCAGCCCCGACACCAATTCTCAGCCCCAGCATTTT; CDR3aa: CASSPDTNSQPQHF
j_gene: TRBJ2-3; v_gene: TRBV30; abundance: NA; d_gene: NA; CDR3nt: TGTGCCTGGAGTAACGGAGCGGATACGCAGTATTTT; CDR3aa: CAWSNGADTQYF
j_gene: TRBJ2-7; v_gene: TRBV11-2; abundance: NA; d_gene: TRBD2; CDR3nt: TGTGCCAGCAGCTCAAATAGCGGGAGATTTGGCGAGCAGTACTTC; CDR3aa: CASSSNSGRFGEQYF
j_gene: TRBJ2-1; v_gene: TRBV4-3; abundance: NA; d_gene: NA; CDR3nt: TGCGCCAGCAGCCAAGATTGGAGGGACAATGAGCAGTTCTTC; CDR3aa: CASSQDWRDNEQFF
j_gene: TRBJ1-2; v_gene: TRBV19; abundance: NA; d_gene: NA; CDR3nt: TGTGCCAGTAGTCCAGACAGGAAAACCCATGGCTACACCTTC; CDR3aa: CASSPDRKTHGYTF